These 6 T cell receptor beta chains originate from one sample sequenced in a study of T cells in Graves' hyperthyroidism and ophthalmopathy. TCR beta CDR3 regions were amplified from RNA transcripts. First-round RT-PCR with HTBI primers amplified the TCR CDR3 region. TCRdb recomputed calls from the multiplex PCR reads with MiXCR, one row per CDR3 protein. The sample has about 160,000 distinct CDR3 sequences, about 9% seen once. The sample taken for sequencing was blood. These receptors came from a woman aged 18-35 years with Graves' hyperthyroidism that later progressed to Graves' ophthalmopathy.

Concerning this clonotype itself: This may come from a read error, since a much larger clone is one base off. The V call is TRBV30, the J call TRBJ1-2; TRBD1 agrees at 10 bases. The CDR3 covers 13 residues. The germline V gene has CDR1 GTSNPN and CDR2 SVGIG (reference sequence). The CDR3 DNA is TGTGTCTGGAGGCCGACAGGGGGCGATGGCTACACCTTC. Its protein is CVWRPTGGDGYTF.

With regard to this clonotype: This may come from a read error, since a much larger clone is one base off. CDR3 residues: CTSSLGQSNSPLHF. CDR3 bases: TGTACCAGCAGCCTGGGTCAATCTAATTCACCCCTCCACTTT. The chain is built from TRBV11-1 and TRBJ1-6; D gene uncertain. This CDR3 has 14 amino acids. CDR1 is SGHAT, CDR2 FQDESV, per germline (reference sequence).

This clonotype came up many times. The gene calls are TRBV7-6 and TRBJ2-3; D gene ambiguous. Trimming shortened V by 3 bases and J by 0 bases, and 7 bases separated the two germline ends. This CDR3 spans 14 amino acids. Germline V CDR1 and CDR2: SGHVS, FNYEAQ. CDR3 DNA: TGTGCCAGCAGCTTGGCTGCTAGCACAGATACGCAGTATTTT. Amino acids: CASSLAASTDTQYF. Combining the CDR3 with reference TRBV7-6 and TRBJ2-3 gives the whole variable domain GAGVSQSPRYKVTKRGQDVALRCDPISGHVSLYWYRQALGQGPEFLTYFNYEAQQDKSGLPNDRFSAERPEGSISTLTIQRTEQRDSAMYRCASSLAASTDTQYFGPGTRLTVL.

This clonotype came up a few times. This chain links TRBV5-1 with TRBJ2-3; TRBD2 might be the D (6 bases). From germline, CDR1 is SGHRS and CDR2 YFSETQ. The V end lost 5 bases, the J end lost 4 bases, and 14 bases lay between the germline ends. This CDR3 region has 14 residues. CDR3 sequence reads: CASSVVASADTQYF. In DNA, the CDR3 is TGCGCCAGCAGTGTTGTGGCTAGCGCAGATACGCAGTATTTT.

This clonotype was counted only a few times. V gene TRBV9 combines with J gene TRBJ2-1, with a possible D match to TRBD2 (5 bases). The CDR3 consists of 18 residues. Trimming took 2 bases from V and 1 from J, leaving 19 bases between them. Per germline, CDR1 SGDLS and CDR2 YYNGEE. The CDR3 region is CASSVRGSKPPSYNEQFF. The CDR3 nucleotides read TGTGCCAGCAGCGTCCGGGGTAGCAAGCCCCCATCCTACAATGAGCAGTTCTTC.

This chain joins TRBV19 and TRBJ2-5; 7 nucleotides align to TRBD1. Trimming cost V 5 bases and J 3 bases; bases outside gene matches: 9. In germline, CDR1 is LNHDA, CDR2 SQIVND (reference sequence). The CDR3 sequence is 15 residues long. The CDR3 spells CASSDIDRAKETQYF. CDR3 sequence (DNA): TGTGCCAGTAGTGATATAGACAGGGCAAAAGAGACCCAGTACTTC.